The clone carrying this T cell receptor beta chain was picked up a small number of times. Its antigen is still unknown. V gave up 5 bases and J gave up 2 bases; unmatched junction bases: 6. The CDR3 extends over 14 amino acids. For TCR beta, libraries came from quantitative 5'-RACE with molecular barcodes. TCRdb passed the 5' RACE reads through MiXCR, listing each CDR3 protein once. The top ten hold roughly 15% of the sample, which has about 340,000 distinct CDR3 sequences, 7.5% to 9% seen once. The record originates from a study of CD8 T cells in ankylosing spondylitis. Study-wide points: Reactive arthritis synovial fluid and blood previously showed some of these motif variants. The study identified a TCR beta motif of seven or eight highly homologous variants that appeared characteristic of ankylosing spondylitis blood.

The receptor was derived from a male donor with ankylosing spondylitis. The rearrangement uses TRBV12-3 or TRBV12-4 and TRBJ2-7; 7 nucleotides align to TRBD1. Specimen: blood, either unsorted or a sorted T cell fraction (not recorded which). The CDR3 bases are TGTGCCAGCAGTCCCTACAGGGGACCCTACGAGCAGTACTTC. Translating it yields CASSPYRGPYEQYF.